This T cell receptor (beta chain) was retrieved from a study of blood T cells in healthy people across ages. With a J-beta primer mix and a sample-barcoded 5' primer, a second PCR ran about 7 to 12 cycles. TCRdb re-called the 5' RACE reads with MiXCR, one entry per CDR3 protein. The sample lists roughly 1 million distinct CDR3 sequences, roughly 24% seen once, with less than 0.75% in the top ten. The CDR3 totals 16 residues. The trim removed 1 base at V and 5 bases at J, leaving 7 bases unmatched. Germline assignment: CDR1 DFQATT and CDR2 SNEGSKA (reference sequence). These data also featured in a second study, about T cells of mothers and their children. That source notes: Each mother gave over 8 million TCR beta CDR3 reads; each child, about 3 million.

The genes are TRBV20-1 and TRBJ2-2, with TRBD2 matching over 10 bases. The sequenced sample was blood. The sequence derives from a girl aged 2 to 9 in good health. The CDR3 here is CSARVMTSGLTGELFF. The DNA for the CDR3 is TGCAGTGCTAGAGTTATGACTAGCGGGCTAACCGGGGAGCTGTTTTTT.